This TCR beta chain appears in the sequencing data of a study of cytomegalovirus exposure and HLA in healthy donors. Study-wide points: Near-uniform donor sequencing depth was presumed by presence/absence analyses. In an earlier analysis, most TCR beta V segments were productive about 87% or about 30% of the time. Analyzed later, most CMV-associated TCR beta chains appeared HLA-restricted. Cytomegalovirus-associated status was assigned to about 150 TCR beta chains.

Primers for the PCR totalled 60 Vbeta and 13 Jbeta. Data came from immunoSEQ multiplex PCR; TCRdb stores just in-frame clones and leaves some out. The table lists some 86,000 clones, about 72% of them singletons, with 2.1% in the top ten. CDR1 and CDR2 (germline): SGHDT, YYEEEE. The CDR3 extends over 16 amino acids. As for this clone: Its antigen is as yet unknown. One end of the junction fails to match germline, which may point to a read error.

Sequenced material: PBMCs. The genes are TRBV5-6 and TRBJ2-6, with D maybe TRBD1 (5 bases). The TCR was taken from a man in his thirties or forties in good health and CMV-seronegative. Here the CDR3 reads CASSPGRYSGANVLTF. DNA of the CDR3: TGTGCCAGCAGCCCTGGACGGTACTCTGGGGCCAACGTTCTGACTTTC.